Given below is one T cell receptor beta chain in context. This specimen belongs to a study of OX40 agonist ivuxolimab in advanced cancers. Data came from immunoSEQ multiplex PCR; TCRdb stores just in-frame clones and leaves some out. Of about 67,000 clones in the sample, 65% to 90% are singletons; the top ten hold 2.4%. Trimming left V 0 bases short and J 0 bases short, with 9 bases between. The germline gives CDR1 SGHNT, CDR2 YYREEE (reference sequence). The CDR3 runs to 15 residues. The gene calls are TRBV5-4 and TRBJ1-2; D unclear. The TCR sequence derives from an adult with an advanced solid tumor such as melanoma, head and neck, liver or kidney cancer. Sequenced here: CD4+ or CD8+ T cells sorted from blood, sampled in a trial of the OX40 agonist ivuxolimab. The CDR3 DNA sequence: TGTGCCAGCAGCTTGGTCGGGCCTCCTAACTATGGCTACACCTTC. Amino acids: CASSLVGPPNYGYTF.